A single sample is the source of the 14 T cell receptor beta chains below, sequenced in a study of control samples from healthy donors and cancer patients (TCRdb year 2020). Library prep was done by the immunoSEQ multiplex PCR assay. TCRdb took this table from immuneACCESS and kept in-frame rearrangements with V and J called. Such tables lack part of the clones; where checked against another copy, unresolved V genes explain under half of the gap, and the rest is unexplained. Counted in this sample were about 110,000 clones; approximately 90% of them appeared once. The top ten clonotypes cover 4% to 4.5% of the sample. Sequencing was done on a sample of blood. The receptors come from a human donor in good health. The donor label of this sample is uncertain.

The rearrangement joins TRBV5-1 to TRBJ1-1; 7 nucleotides match TRBD1. The CDR3 contains 17 residues. Unmatched junction bases numbered 9, after V lost 0 bases and J lost 1 base. Per germline, CDR1 SGHRS and CDR2 YFSETQ. CDR3 bases: TGCGCCAGCAGCTTGGGTGTGGGCAGGGGGGCGAACACTGAAGCTTTCTTT. This gives the protein CASSLGVGRGANTEAFF.

J is TRBJ1-6 and V is TRBV5-1; no definite D call. This CDR3 comprises 14 residues. V was pared by 4 bases and J by 12 bases, with 17 bases between. Germline-derived CDR1 and CDR2 are SGHRS and YFSETQ. The CDR3 DNA follows: TGCGCCAGCAGCCGAGCCCCCGGCCTTTTACCCCTCCACTTT. Its translation is CASSRAPGLLPLHF.

The chain links TRBV5-1 to TRBJ2-3; 10 bases agree with TRBD1. The J segment lost 2 bases and the V segment lost 4 bases, leaving 4 bases of the junction unmatched. Germline V gene sequence: CDR1 SGHRS, CDR2 YFSETQ. The CDR3 spans 15 residues. The CDR3 loop is CASSIGTGVTDTQYF. Here the CDR3 DNA reads TGCGCCAGCAGCATCGGGACAGGGGTCACAGATACGCAGTATTTT.

The chain employs TRBV21-1 and TRBJ2-7; the DNA was not used to check the table's D call, TRBD2. TRBV21-1 is marked as a pseudogene. The length of the CDR3 is 11 residues. DNA for the CDR3: TGTGCCAGCAGCAATACCTACGAGCAGTACGTC. The encoded protein is CASSNTYEQYV.

This rearrangement joins TRBV12-3 or TRBV12-4 to TRBJ2-3, with D perhaps TRBD1 (6 bases). The V gene lost 5 bases and the J gene lost 8 bases, with 11 bases spanning the gap. This CDR3 is 12 amino acids long. The CDR3 bases are TGTGCCAGCAGTCGAACAGGGAGTACGCAGTATTTT. Its protein is CASSRTGSTQYF.

Concerning this clone itself: Its ends do not fully match the called genes, so a read error is possible. Additional DNA sequences in this sample encode the identical CDR3. J is TRBJ2-3 and V is TRBV3-1 (or the pseudogene TRBV3-2); no clear D gene. CDR1 LGHDT and CDR2 YNNKEL come from the germline V gene (reference sequence). There are 13 residues in the CDR3. The DNA for the CDR3 is TGTGCCAGCAGCCAAGTTGGTGGGGATACACAGTATTTT. Translating it yields CASSQVGGDTQYF.

The genes are TRBV5-1 and TRBJ1-1; the D gene is possibly TRBD1 (5 bases). This CDR3 has 14 amino acids. CDR1 is SGHRS, CDR2 YFSETQ, per germline. With 3 bases removed from V and 7 bases from J, the gap between germline ends came to 16 bases. The CDR3 spells CASSSGRGEFEAFF. CDR3 nucleotide sequence: TGCGCCAGCAGCTCAGGACGGGGGGAATTTGAAGCTTTCTTT. The variable domain in full, with the rest retrieved from reference TRBV5-1 and TRBJ1-1, is KAGVTQTPRYLIKTRGQQVTLSCSPISGHRSVSWYQQTPGQGLQFLFEYFSETQRNKGNFPGRFSGRQFSNSRSEMNVSTLELGDSALYLCASSSGRGEFEAFFGQGTRLTVV.

CDR3 coding DNA: TGTGCCAGCAGCTATAGTTACTCTGGGGCCAACGTCCTGACTTTC. It encodes CASSYSYSGANVLTF. The chain employs TRBV7-3 and TRBJ2-6, with D uncertain. This CDR3 is 15 amino acids long. The germline V gene has CDR1 SGHTA and CDR2 FQGTGA. V was clipped by 4 bases and J by 0 bases, with 7 bases between them.

A single count supports this clone. The chain employs TRBV6-5 and TRBJ1-2; D gene unclear. The CDR3 spans 15 residues. Germline assignment: CDR1 MNHEY and CDR2 SVGAGI. V was cut by 2 bases and J by 3 bases, with 13 bases left in between. For the CDR3, the DNA is TGTGCCAGCAGTTACACCTCGGCTACAGACTATGGCTACACCTTC. Residues: CASSYTSATDYGYTF.

The rearrangement uses TRBV6-5 and TRBJ1-5, with 7 bases identical to TRBD1. The germline V gene has CDR1 MNHEY and CDR2 SVGAGI. The V gene end was trimmed by 4 bases and the J gene end by 6 bases; junction bases not matched to a gene: 3. CDR3 length equals 13 residues. CDR3 sequence reads: CASSSGGGQPQHF. The CDR3 DNA is TGTGCCAGCAGTTCAGGGGGGGGTCAGCCCCAGCATTTT.

CDR3 DNA: TGTGCCAGCAGTTCCCGCCTTTACATTCAGACAGATTACTCCTATAATTCACCCCTCCACTTT. This encodes CASSSRLYIQTDYSYNSPLHF. V and J are TRBV28 and TRBJ1-6; D may be TRBD1 (5 bases). Trimming stripped 4 bases from V and 0 bases from J, with 25 bases between. Germline V gives CDR1 MDHEN, CDR2 SYDVKM. This CDR3 has 21 residues.

The chain couples TRBV11-2 to TRBJ2-1; D might be TRBD2 (7 bases). Trimming removed 5 bases from V and 10 bases from J, with 15 bases in between. Germline V gene lookup returns CDR1 SGHAT and CDR2 FQNNGV. This CDR3 spans 13 amino acids. The DNA for the CDR3 is TGTGCCAGCAGCCCTGTGGGGGGGCGAGAGCAGTTCTTC. This gives the protein CASSPVGGREQFF.

V usage is TRBV11-3 and J usage is TRBJ2-3; D uncertain. V dropped 4 bases and J dropped 1 base, with 9 bases sitting between them. CDR1 SGHNT and CDR2 YENEEA come from the germline V gene. CDR3 size: 14 residues. In nucleotides, the CDR3 is TGTGCCAGCAGCTCACTGGACGGCACAGATACGCAGTATTTT. This translates into CASSSLDGTDTQYF.

The chain recombines TRBV5-6 with TRBJ1-3; D is unclear. V dropped 4 bases and J dropped 0 bases, with 14 bases sitting between them. There are 16 residues in the CDR3. Looked up from germline, CDR1 is SGHDT and CDR2 is YYEEEE. The CDR3 region is CASSGKGQHSGNTIYF. As DNA, the CDR3 is TGTGCCAGCAGCGGGAAAGGGCAGCACTCTGGAAACACCATATATTTT. The whole variable domain, remainder taken from reference TRBV5-6 and TRBJ1-3, is DAGVTQSPTHLIKTRGQQVTLRCSPKSGHDTVSWYQQALGQGPQFIFQYYEEEERQRGNFPDRFSGHQFPNYSSELNVNALLLGDSALYLCASSGKGQHSGNTIYFGEGSWLTVV.